A selection of T cell receptor beta chains follows, all from one sample in a study of T cell responses to AZD1222 COVID-19 vaccine. Generated by immunoSEQ multiplex PCR, the TCRdb table keeps only in-frame clones and is missing some. Of roughly 120,000 clones in the sample, 75% to 95% are singletons; the top ten hold 5% to 6.5%. The sequenced sample was peripheral blood, obtained on day 0 of AZD1222 vaccination. These receptors were taken from an adult in good health. Both conserved end residues are part of each CDR3. Each record gives: D gene, V gene, CDR3 length, clone size, J gene, CDR3 DNA, CDR3 protein. A D gene is named only where the DNA matches it firmly. Clone size is stated in some rows and not others, as once, few, many or a class when expanded.

.	TRBV7-9	13	few	TRBJ1-1	TGTGCCAGCAGCCCGGACGGTGAATCTGAAGCTTTCTTT	CASSPDGESEAFF
TRBD1	TRBV19	16	.	TRBJ1-5	TGTGCCAGCCACTCCTCCGGGACAGGGGGTAATCAGCCCCAGCATTTT	CASHSSGTGGNQPQHF
.	TRBV7-9	17	.	TRBJ1-1	TGTGCCAGCAGCTTGAGGGGAAGGTCTCAAATGAGGACTGAAGCTTTCTTT	CASSLRGRSQMRTEAFF
.	TRBV6-5	13	.	TRBJ1-6	TGTGCCAGCAGGAGGGCGGACGGTTCACCCCTCCACTTT	CASRRADGSPLHF
.	TRBV11-2	14	once	TRBJ2-3	TGTGCCAGCAGCCTGGTAGGAAGCACAGATACGCAGTATTTT	CASSLVGSTDTQYF
.	TRBV21-1	15	.	TRBJ2-7	TGTGCCAGCAGCAAAGGACAGGGGGGAAAGGACGAGCAGTACTTC	CASSKGQGGKDEQYF
.	TRBV30	13	.	TRBJ1-5	TGTGCCTGGACCCATGGGACCAATCAGCCCCAGCATTTT	CAWTHGTNQPQHF
TRBD1	TRBV18	14	.	TRBJ1-6	TGTGCCAGCTCCACAGGGGCGAAGAATTCACCCCTCCACTTT	CASSTGAKNSPLHF
.	TRBV5-1	14	.	TRBJ2-2	TGCGCCAGCAGCCCTAGGAGAGACACCGGGGAGCTGTTTTTT	CASSPRRDTGELFF
.	TRBV6-5	14	once	TRBJ2-2	TGTGCCAGCAGGGGCACAGGGCTCACCGGGGAGCTGTTTTTT	CASRGTGLTGELFF
.	TRBV11-2	15	.	TRBJ2-5	TGTGCCAGCAGCTTAGTGTTAGCGCTGTGGGAGACCCAGTACTTC	CASSLVLALWETQYF
TRBD1	TRBV27	15	.	TRBJ2-7	TGTGCCAGCAGAAGTGGGGGGACAGGGGTATACGAGCAGTACTTC	CASRSGGTGVYEQYF
TRBD1	TRBV27	17	.	TRBJ2-7	TGTGCCAGCAGTTTGGTTTTGACAGGGAGAGGCTCCTACGAGCAGTACTTC	CASSLVLTGRGSYEQYF
.	TRBV7-9	15	.	TRBJ1-1	TGTGCCAGCAGCTTAGTCGGCGCCGAGGGCACTGAAGCTTTCTTT	CASSLVGAEGTEAFF
.	TRBV2	17	.	TRBJ1-5	TGTGCCAGCAGTGGGGATGGGCGGACTTATAGCAATCAGCCCCAGCATTTT	CASSGDGRTYSNQPQHF
.	TRBV7-2	16	.	TRBJ1-5	TGTGCCAGCAGTCATTGTACGGGGTTGGACAATCAGCCCCAGCATTTT	CASSHCTGLDNQPQHF
TRBD2	TRBV3-1/TRBV3-2	17	.	TRBJ2-1	TGTGCCAGCAGCCTCCGGACTAGCGGGAGAGGGAGCAATGAGCAGTTCTTC	CASSLRTSGRGSNEQFF
.	TRBV19	14	.	TRBJ1-1	TGTGCCAGTAGTGCGGGACTGACGAACACTGAAGCTTTCTTT	CASSAGLTNTEAFF
.	TRBV18	15	.	TRBJ1-1	TGTGCCAGCTCACCAACTATAGATCCGAACACTGAAGCTTTCTTT	CASSPTIDPNTEAFF
TRBD2	TRBV7-3	15	.	TRBJ2-7	TGTGCCAGCAGCCCCGCCGGGGGGGAAACCTACGAGCAGTACTTC	CASSPAGGETYEQYF
TRBD2	TRBV2	15	.	TRBJ2-7	TGTGCCAGCAGTGAAGCCGCTAGCGGGACCTACGAGCAGTACTTC	CASSEAASGTYEQYF
.	TRBV18	14	.	TRBJ1-2	TGTGCCAGCTCACCTCAGGGAGGCAACTATGGCTACACCTTC	CASSPQGGNYGYTF
.	TRBV5-3	17	.	TRBJ2-1	TGTGCCAGAAGCCCCCGCACGCGCCGAAGCTCCTACAATGAGCAGTTCTTC	CARSPRTRRSSYNEQFF
.	TRBV30	15	once	TRBJ2-2	TGTGCCTGGAGTGTTTCATTAATCGCAACCGGGGAGCTGTTTTTT	CAWSVSLIATGELFF
.	TRBV5-1	15	.	TRBJ2-6	TGCGCCAGCAGCTTGGTGGCCTCTGGGGCCAACGTCCTGACTTTC	CASSLVASGANVLTF
TRBD1	TRBV6-5	12	.	TRBJ1-5	TGTGCCACCAGGACAGGGAATCAGCCCCAGCATTTT	CATRTGNQPQHF
.	TRBV6-5	15	.	TRBJ1-1	TGTGCCAGCTGCAGGGGATATCAACGGGGGACTGAAGCTTTCTTT	CASCRGYQRGTEAFF
.	TRBV12-3/TRBV12-4	13	.	TRBJ1-6	TGTGCCAGCAGTTTAGCCCACAATTCACCCCTCCACTTT	CASSLAHNSPLHF
.	TRBV20-1	11	.	TRBJ2-2	TGCAGTGCTAGGGGGTACGGGGAGCTGTTTTTT	CSARGYGELFF
.	TRBV5-5	15	.	TRBJ1-1	TGTGCCAGCAGCTTGGGTACAGGGACGAACACTGAAGCTTTCTTT	CASSLGTGTNTEAFF
TRBD2	TRBV28	16	.	TRBJ2-1	TGTGCCAGCAGTTCCTTGACTAGCGGGACGAACAATGAGCAGTTCTTC	CASSSLTSGTNNEQFF
TRBD1	TRBV3-1/TRBV3-2	16	once	TRBJ2-2	TGTGCCAGCAGCTTAAGGACAGGGGGGAACACCGGGGAGCTGTTTTTT	CASSLRTGGNTGELFF
.	TRBV6-5	15	.	TRBJ1-4	TGTGCCAGCCGGCGAGGGGCCGAGGGGGGTGAAAAACTGTTTTTT	CASRRGAEGGEKLFF
.	TRBV27	14	.	TRBJ1-5	TGTGCCAGCAGTTCTGGGACACTCCATCAGCCCCAGCATTTT	CASSSGTLHQPQHF
.	TRBV6-6	19	.	TRBJ1-6	TGTGCCAGCAGCAACTCCGGCGGCAGTGGAGGATCCTATAATTCACCCCTCCACTTT	CASSNSGGSGGSYNSPLHF
.	TRBV6-4	12	.	TRBJ1-1	TGTGCCAGCAGTGACTCGTACGGGGGGGCTTTCTTT	CASSDSYGGAFF
TRBD2	TRBV7-3	15	.	TRBJ2-3	TGTGCCAGCAGTCCCCCTAGCGGGAGTTCAGATACGCAGTATTTT	CASSPPSGSSDTQYF
.	TRBV2	13	.	TRBJ1-6	TGTGCCAAACGGAGGACAGCAAATTCACCCCTCCACTTT	CAKRRTANSPLHF
TRBD1	TRBV15	16	.	TRBJ1-1	TGTGCCACCAGCAGAGATCTGGGGACAGCTAACACTGAAGCTTTCTTT	CATSRDLGTANTEAFF
.	TRBV27	14	.	TRBJ1-1	TGTGCCAGCAGTTTGGGGGGAGTGAACACTGAAGCTTTCTTT	CASSLGGVNTEAFF
TRBD1	TRBV5-1	15	once	TRBJ1-3	TGCGCCAGCAGTAGCTTGACAGGGTACGGAAACACCATATATTTT	CASSSLTGYGNTIYF
.	TRBV3-1/TRBV3-2	11	.	TRBJ2-7	TGTGCCAGCAGCCAAGCCTACGAGCAGTACTTC	CASSQAYEQYF
.	TRBV6-5	14	.	TRBJ1-1	TGTGCCAGCAGTTACTACGGGGTCGGCACTGAAGCTTTCTTT	CASSYYGVGTEAFF
.	TRBV4-1	15	.	TRBJ1-4	TGCGCCAGCAGCCAAGATGGAGGGGGTGGGGAAAAACTGTTTTTT	CASSQDGGGGEKLFF
TRBD1	TRBV20-1	13	.	TRBJ2-3	TGCAGTGCTAGTAGGACAGGGACAGATACGCAGTATTTT	CSASRTGTDTQYF
.	TRBV27	14	.	TRBJ1-1	TGTGCCAGCAGTACACCCGCGGGGCGGACCGAAGCTTTCTTT	CASSTPAGRTEAFF
.	TRBV18	13	.	TRBJ1-6	TGTGCCAGCTCACCAGGCCGTGATTCACCCCTCCACTTT	CASSPGRDSPLHF
.	TRBV7-3	12	.	TRBJ2-4	TGTGCCAGCAGCACGGACGGAAACATTCAGTACTTC	CASSTDGNIQYF
TRBD1	TRBV7-8	14	.	TRBJ2-1	TGTGCCAGCAGCTCTAGACAAGAACAGGGGGGGCAGTTCTTC	CASSSRQEQGGQFF
.	TRBV30	16	.	TRBJ1-1	TGTGCCTGGAGTAGGAGGATTGCATCAATGAACACTGAAGCTTTCTTT	CAWSRRIASMNTEAFF
.	TRBV11-2	13	.	TRBJ2-7	TGTGCCAGCAGCCGCTTAGGGGCCCACGAGCAGTACTTC	CASSRLGAHEQYF
TRBD1	TRBV6-2/TRBV6-3	14	.	TRBJ1-3	TGTGCCAGCAGCCGGACAGGGTCTGGAAACACCATATATTTT	CASSRTGSGNTIYF
TRBD1	TRBV6-1	14	.	TRBJ1-2	TGTGCCAGCAGTGAAGGGGGACAGGTTTATGGCTACACCTTC	CASSEGGQVYGYTF
.	TRBV7-9	13	.	TRBJ2-3	TGTGCCAGCAGACTGGATTTGGGAGATACGCAGTATTTT	CASRLDLGDTQYF